The source of this T cell receptor (beta chain) is a study of control samples from healthy donors and cancer patients. V lost 1 base and J lost 6, with 12 bases in between. Germline values: CDR1 SGHDN, CDR2 FVKESK. CDR3 size: 14 residues. This clone was recorded only once. Sequencing used immunoSEQ multiplex PCR; TCRdb keeps in-frame clones, though not all of them. The sample holds about 120,000 clones; about 88% are singletons and the top ten take approximately 2.3%. The sequence was collected from a woman aged 70-85 years in good health. The J gene is TRBJ1-2, the V gene TRBV14; D remains ambiguous. The sequencing sample was made of blood. The CDR3 protein is CASSQGWEGHGYTF. The DNA of the CDR3 is TGTGCCAGCAGCCAAGGTTGGGAGGGCCATGGCTACACCTTC.